Below are 23 T cell receptor beta chains sequenced from a single sample in a study of PD-1 blockade in classical Hodgkin lymphoma. Assay: immunoSEQ multiplex PCR; the TCRdb copy retains only in-frame clones and omits some. This table has 9,000 to 10,000 clones, approximately 90% appearing once. Brentuximab vedotin exposure varied among the patients, all of whom had relapsed after autologous stem cell transplantation. The specimen was peripheral blood mononuclear cells (PBMCs), collected at baseline. These receptor sequences come from a human donor with classical Hodgkin lymphoma.

The chain has TRBV28 and TRBJ2-7; 7 bases are a match to TRBD1. CDR1 is MDHEN, CDR2 SYDVKM, per germline. This CDR3 has 13 residues. J was trimmed by 3 bases and V by 8 bases; bases with no gene match: 7. CDR3 loop: CASCRTGVYEQYF. CDR3 nucleotide sequence: TGTGCCAGCTGCCGGACAGGAGTCTACGAGCAGTACTTC.

The chain carries TRBV6-5 and TRBJ1-2; 7 bases map to TRBD1. This CDR3 region has 14 residues. J lost 8 bases, V lost 6 bases, and 12 bases had no gene match. Germline V gene data show CDR1 as MNHEY and CDR2 as SVGAGI. The CDR3 DNA sequence: TGTGCCAGCAGAACAGGGGAAGGGTTGCGAGGCTACACCTTC. Translated, it gives CASRTGEGLRGYTF.

This chain joins TRBV27 and TRBJ2-4; D may be TRBD2 (5 bases). Looked up from germline, CDR1 is MNHEY and CDR2 is SMNVEV (reference sequence). V lost 5 bases, J lost 0 bases, and 14 bases lay in between. There are 16 residues in the CDR3. This chain's CDR3 is CASSPPRDLAKNIQYF. The CDR3 bases are TGTGCCAGCAGTCCCCCCCGGGATTTAGCCAAAAACATTCAGTACTTC.

V gene TRBV27 combines with J gene TRBJ2-2; TRBD1 is a possible D gene (5 bases). Germline CDR1 reads MNHEY; CDR2 reads SMNVEV (reference sequence). This CDR3 has 14 amino acids. Trimming left V 3 bases short and J 8 bases short, with 13 bases between. CDR3 nucleotides: TGTGCCAGCAGTTTCGGACACCTTGGAGGGGAGCTGTTTTTT. Translating it yields CASSFGHLGGELFF.

V is TRBV28 and J is TRBJ2-4, with 8 bases aligning to TRBD2. This CDR3 is built from 17 residues. Germline lookup yields CDR1 MDHEN and CDR2 SYDVKM. Germline trimming cut 3 bases from V and 1 base from J; bases unmatched to any gene: 8. The CDR3 region is CASSFSGGVKAKNIQYF. The CDR3 bases are TGTGCCAGCAGTTTTTCGGGAGGGGTTAAGGCCAAAAACATTCAGTACTTC. Using reference TRBV28 and TRBJ2-4 for the parts outside the CDR3, the full variable domain is DVKVTQSSRYLVKRTGEKVFLECVQDMDHENMFWYRQDPGLGLRLIYFSYDVKMKEKGDIPEGYSVSREKKERFSLILESASTNQTSMYLCASSFSGGVKAKNIQYFGAGTRLSVL.

The sample holds one count of this clone. The V gene is TRBV6-5, the J gene TRBJ2-7, with D unclear. The germline CDR1 and CDR2 sequences are MNHEY and SVGAGI. This CDR3 comprises 15 residues. V was pared by 2 bases and J by 2 bases, with 13 bases between. CDR3 in DNA: TGTGCCAGCAGTTACCCATCCACAGCCACCTACGAGCAGTACTTC. Residues: CASSYPSTATYEQYF.

V is TRBV10-2 and J is TRBJ2-7; D gene unclear. The CDR3 has 14 amino acids. V lost 0 bases to trimming and J lost 2 bases, with 8 bases between them. Per the germline V gene, CDR1 is WSHSY and CDR2 is SAAADI. The CDR3 region has the DNA TGCGCCAGCAGTGAGTCGGCCAGGACCTACGAGCAGTACTTC. Amino acids: CASSESARTYEQYF.

The V call is TRBV29-1, the J call TRBJ2-7; TRBD2 matches at 8 bases. J gave up 5 bases and V 6 bases, and 6 bases lay outside the gene matches. The CDR3 sequence is 12 residues long. Germline values: CDR1 SQVTM, CDR2 ANQGSEA. CDR3 sequence: CSVVGLVNEQYF. The CDR3 DNA sequence: TGCAGCGTCGTGGGACTAGTAAACGAGCAGTACTTC.

The gene calls are TRBV5-1 and TRBJ2-5, with 7 bases fitting TRBD2. The junction had 4 bases not matched to a gene; V was cut back by 0 bases and J by 2 bases. CDR3 length equals 15 residues. Germline assignment: CDR1 SGHRS and CDR2 YFSETQ. CDR3 bases: TGCGCCAGCAGCTTGGTGTCTAGCGGACAAGAGACCCAGTACTTC. This gives the protein CASSLVSSGQETQYF. The full variable domain, its missing parts supplied by reference TRBV5-1 and TRBJ2-5, is KAGVTQTPRYLIKTRGQQVTLSCSPISGHRSVSWYQQTPGQGLQFLFEYFSETQRNKGNFPGRFSGRQFSNSRSEMNVSTLELGDSALYLCASSLVSSGQETQYFGPGTRLLVL.

This clone turned up a few times. V and J are TRBV6-4 and TRBJ1-1; the D is unclear. The germline V gene encodes CDR1 MRHNA and CDR2 SNTAGT. V was trimmed by 6 bases and J by 2 bases, leaving 10 bases between them. The CDR3 length is 13 residues. The CDR3 spells CASRAGSNTEAFF. DNA for the CDR3: TGTGCCAGCAGAGCGGGGAGCAACACTGAAGCTTTCTTT.

The chain's CDR3 is CASSTRTSLVTPQRATYEQYF. CDR3 in DNA: TGTGCCAGCAGCACTCGAACCTCCCTCGTCACCCCCCAGCGGGCTACCTACGAGCAGTACTTC. The rearrangement uses TRBV7-8 and TRBJ2-7, with D perhaps TRBD2 (6 bases). Trimming stripped 5 bases from V and 2 bases from J, with 34 bases between. Germline lookup yields CDR1 SGHVS and CDR2 FQNEAQ. The CDR3 extends over 21 amino acids.

The chain is built from TRBV28 and TRBJ2-6; a possible D gene is TRBD2 (7 bases). Germline V gene lookup returns CDR1 MDHEN and CDR2 SYDVKM. This CDR3 is built from 15 residues. V lost 2 bases and J lost 10, with 15 bases in between. The CDR3, as DNA: TGTGCCAGCAGTTTAGGGGGGGGCCTCCTAAACGTCCTGACTTTC. It encodes CASSLGGGLLNVLTF.

This sequence joins TRBV27 and TRBJ2-1; 7 nucleotides line up with TRBD2. With 1 base clipped from V and 8 bases from J, the junction kept 5 bases outside the gene matches. The CDR3 has 14 residues. CDR1 is MNHEY and CDR2 is SMNVEV in the germline V gene (reference sequence). The CDR3 sequence: CASSLWEGRDEQFF. The CDR3 region has the DNA TGTGCCAGCAGTTTATGGGAGGGCCGGGATGAGCAGTTCTTC.

The chain joins TRBV7-9 to TRBJ2-7; 7 bases map to TRBD2. The CDR3 totals 14 residues. Trimming cost V 1 base and J 5 bases; bases outside gene matches: 5. The germline CDR1 and CDR2 sequences are SEHNR and FQNEAQ (reference sequence). CDR3 sequence reads: CASSLGPGGNEQYF. The CDR3 DNA sequence: TGTGCCAGCAGCTTAGGTCCGGGAGGAAACGAGCAGTACTTC.

J is TRBJ1-5 and V is TRBV10-2; 7 nucleotides match TRBD1. This CDR3 region has 14 residues. Germline-derived CDR1 and CDR2 are WSHSY and SAAADI. J was trimmed by 6 bases and V by 4 bases; bases with no gene match: 6. CDR3 nucleotide sequence: TGCGCCAGCAGTGGACAGGGAATGGTTCAGCCCCAGCATTTT. Translating gives CASSGQGMVQPQHF.

By its share, this clone is large (0.1 to 1%). The chain employs TRBV7-3 and TRBJ2-1, with 7 bases fitting TRBD1. The CDR3 runs to 17 residues. V was pared by 5 bases and J by 2 bases, with 12 bases of the junction left unmatched. Germline V lookup: CDR1 SGHTA, CDR2 FQGTGA. The CDR3 DNA follows: TGTGCCAGCAGCCCCGCCCGTACTACAGGGGCCTACAATGAGCAGTTCTTC. Translating it yields CASSPARTTGAYNEQFF.

V gene TRBV29-1 combines with J gene TRBJ2-4; D perhaps matches TRBD2 (7 bases). The V end was cut by 5 bases, the J end by 3 bases, with 17 bases between. The CDR3 covers 15 residues. Germline V gene sequence: CDR1 SQVTM, CDR2 ANQGSEA. The CDR3: CSVLWGGLGKNIQYF. Written as DNA, the CDR3 is TGCAGCGTTCTGTGGGGGGGCTTGGGCAAAAACATTCAGTACTTC.

This chain joins TRBV5-1 and TRBJ1-5; 7 nucleotides line up with TRBD1. The V segment lost 1 base and the J segment 7 bases; nucleotides outside the gene matches: 5. This CDR3 is 14 amino acids long. The germline V gene encodes CDR1 SGHRS and CDR2 YFSETQ. The CDR3 DNA is TGCGCCAGCAGCTTGACAGGGGAGGGACAGCCCCAGCATTTT. Protein sequence: CASSLTGEGQPQHF. The full variable domain, with the rest looked up from reference TRBV5-1 and TRBJ1-5, is KAGVTQTPRYLIKTRGQQVTLSCSPISGHRSVSWYQQTPGQGLQFLFEYFSETQRNKGNFPGRFSGRQFSNSRSEMNVSTLELGDSALYLCASSLTGEGQPQHFGDGTRLSIL.

The V gene is TRBV13, the J gene TRBJ2-4; the D is unclear. Germline-derived CDR1 and CDR2 are PRHDT and FYEKMQ (reference sequence). Trimming pared 4 bases from V and 0 bases from J, leaving 10 bases between. The CDR3 is made up of 15 amino acids. CDR3 protein: CASSSPYVAKNIQYF. Written as DNA, the CDR3 is TGTGCCAGCAGCTCCCCCTACGTAGCCAAAAACATTCAGTACTTC. Using reference TRBV13 and TRBJ2-4 for the parts outside the CDR3, the full variable domain is AAGVIQSPRHLIKEKRETATLKCYPIPRHDTVYWYQQGPGQDPQFLISFYEKMQSDKGSIPDRFSAQQFSDYHSELNMSSLELGDSALYFCASSSPYVAKNIQYFGAGTRLSVL.

This chain connects TRBV6-4 to TRBJ2-7, with D unresolved. Germline V lookup: CDR1 MRHNA, CDR2 SNTAGT. Deletions cut 0 bases from V and 4 bases from J, with 4 bases between. The CDR3 covers 12 residues. The CDR3 loop is CASSDSGYEQYF. CDR3 DNA sequence: TGTGCCAGCAGTGACTCCGGATACGAGCAGTACTTC.

The chain uses TRBV28 and TRBJ2-3; 7 bases are shared with TRBD2. With V trimmed by 8 bases and J by 0 bases, 11 bases remained unmatched. The CDR3 contains 16 residues. CDR1 MDHEN and CDR2 SYDVKM come from the germline V gene. The CDR3 sequence: CASLPLAASSTDTQYF. As DNA, the CDR3 is TGTGCCAGCCTGCCCCTAGCGGCCTCTAGCACAGATACGCAGTATTTT. Together with reference TRBV28 and TRBJ2-3, the CDR3 gives the full variable domain: DVKVTQSSRYLVKRTGEKVFLECVQDMDHENMFWYRQDPGLGLRLIYFSYDVKMKEKGDIPEGYSVSREKKERFSLILESASTNQTSMYLCASLPLAASSTDTQYFGPGTRLTVL.

The gene calls are TRBV6-5 and TRBJ2-7, with unresolved D. The V and J ends lost 4 bases and 3 bases respectively, with 16 bases between them. The CDR3 spans 15 residues. CDR1 MNHEY and CDR2 SVGAGI come from the germline V gene. The CDR3: CASSFTRPTYYEQYF. CDR3 nucleotides: TGTGCCAGCAGTTTCACCCGACCTACTTACTACGAGCAGTACTTC.

V usage is TRBV5-8 and J usage is TRBJ1-3, with D uncertain. CDR3 length: 12 residues. Germline V gene lookup returns CDR1 SGHTS and CDR2 YDEGEE. Trimming stripped 0 bases from V and 11 bases from J, with 9 bases between. The CDR3 sequence is CASSLVPPPIYF. CDR3 bases: TGTGCCAGCAGCTTGGTTCCCCCTCCCATATATTTT.